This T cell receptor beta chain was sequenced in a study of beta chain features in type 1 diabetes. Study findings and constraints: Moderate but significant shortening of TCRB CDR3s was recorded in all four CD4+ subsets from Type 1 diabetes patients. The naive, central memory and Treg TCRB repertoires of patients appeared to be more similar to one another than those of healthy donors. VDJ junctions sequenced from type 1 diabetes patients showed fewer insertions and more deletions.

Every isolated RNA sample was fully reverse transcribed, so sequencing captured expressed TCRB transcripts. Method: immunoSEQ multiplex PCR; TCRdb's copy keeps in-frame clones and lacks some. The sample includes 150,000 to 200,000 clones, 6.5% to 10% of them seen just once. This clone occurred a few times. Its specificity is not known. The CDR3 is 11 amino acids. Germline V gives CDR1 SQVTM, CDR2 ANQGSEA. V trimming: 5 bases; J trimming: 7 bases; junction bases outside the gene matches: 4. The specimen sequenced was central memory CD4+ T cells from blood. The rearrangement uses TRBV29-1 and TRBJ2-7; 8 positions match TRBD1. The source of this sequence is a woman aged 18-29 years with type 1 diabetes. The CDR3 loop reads CSVQGAWEQYF. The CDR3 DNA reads TGCAGCGTTCAGGGGGCCTGGGAGCAGTACTTC.